This T cell receptor (beta chain) was recovered during a study of a mutant IDH1 vaccine in newly diagnosed glioma. The time point here: baseline, week 1 (first vaccination visit). Noted treatment: pre-vaccination baseline after standard-of-care therapy. Generated by immunoSEQ multiplex PCR, the TCRdb table keeps only in-frame clones and is missing some. Among about 88,000 clones listed, roughly 80% were seen once. V was trimmed by 8 bases and J by 1 base, leaving 8 bases between them. CDR1 LGHNT and CDR2 FRNRAP come from the germline V gene. This CDR3 is built from 12 residues. The sequence was obtained from a man in his forties with glioma. Some clones in this sample may be carry-over from other donors' samples. Sequencing was performed on PBMCs, taken from a glioma patient treated with radiotherapy, temozolomide or both. The V gene is TRBV12-5, the J gene TRBJ1-1; no reliable D call. DNA for the CDR3: TGTGCTAGTTCCTCGGGGAACACTGAAGCTTTCTTT. It encodes CASSSGNTEAFF.